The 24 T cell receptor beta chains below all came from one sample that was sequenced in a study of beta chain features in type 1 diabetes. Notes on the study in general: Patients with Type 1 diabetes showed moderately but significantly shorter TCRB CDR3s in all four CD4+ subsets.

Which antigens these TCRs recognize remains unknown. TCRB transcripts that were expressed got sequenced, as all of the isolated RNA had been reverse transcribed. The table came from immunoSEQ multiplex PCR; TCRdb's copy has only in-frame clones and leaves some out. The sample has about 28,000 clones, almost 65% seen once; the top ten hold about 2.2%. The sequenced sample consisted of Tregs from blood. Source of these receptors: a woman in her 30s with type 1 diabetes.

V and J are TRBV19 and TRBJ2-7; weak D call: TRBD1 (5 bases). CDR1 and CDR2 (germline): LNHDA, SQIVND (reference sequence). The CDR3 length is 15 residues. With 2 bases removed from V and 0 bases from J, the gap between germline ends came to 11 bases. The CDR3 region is CASSIQGGSSYEQYF. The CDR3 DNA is TGTGCCAGTAGTATACAGGGCGGAAGCTCCTACGAGCAGTACTTC.

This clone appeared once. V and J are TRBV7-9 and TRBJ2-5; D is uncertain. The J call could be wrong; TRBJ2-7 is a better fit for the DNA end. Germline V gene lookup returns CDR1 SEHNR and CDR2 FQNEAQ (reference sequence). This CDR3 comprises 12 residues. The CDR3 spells CASSPPTYEQYF. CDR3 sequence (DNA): TGTGCCAGCAGCCCCCCCACCTACGAGCAGTACTTC.

The CDR3: CASSESSRVDNQPQHF. The DNA for the CDR3 is TGCGCCAGCAGTGAATCATCCAGGGTCGACAATCAGCCCCAGCATTTT. The V call is TRBV10-1, the J call TRBJ1-5, with a weak D call TRBD1 (5 bases). Deletions cut 3 bases from V and 3 bases from J, with 15 bases between. Germline loops: CDR1 WNHNN, CDR2 SYGVQD (reference sequence). The CDR3 contains 16 residues.

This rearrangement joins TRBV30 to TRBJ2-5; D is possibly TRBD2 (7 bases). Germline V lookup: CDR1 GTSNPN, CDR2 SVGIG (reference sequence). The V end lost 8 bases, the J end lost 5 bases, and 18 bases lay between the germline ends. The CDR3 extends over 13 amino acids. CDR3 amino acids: CAANPRGLETQYF. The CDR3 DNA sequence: TGTGCCGCAAACCCGCGGGGGCTGGAGACCCAGTACTTC.

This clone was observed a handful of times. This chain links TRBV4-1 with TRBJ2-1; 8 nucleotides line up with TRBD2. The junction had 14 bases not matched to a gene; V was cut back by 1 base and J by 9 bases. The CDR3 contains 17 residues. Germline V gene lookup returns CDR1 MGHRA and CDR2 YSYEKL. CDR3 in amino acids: CASSQGLGAGERGEQFF. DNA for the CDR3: TGCGCCAGCAGCCAAGGGCTAGGAGCGGGAGAGCGGGGTGAGCAGTTCTTC.

The CDR3 here is CASSTGQGYNEQFF. DNA of the CDR3: TGTGCCAGCAGTACCGGACAGGGGTACAATGAGCAGTTCTTC. The V gene is TRBV28, the J gene TRBJ2-1; 9 bases match TRBD1. The length of the CDR3 is 14 residues. Losses at the gene ends were 5 bases for V and 4 bases for J; bases not matched to a gene: 3. Germline V gene data show CDR1 as MDHEN and CDR2 as SYDVKM.

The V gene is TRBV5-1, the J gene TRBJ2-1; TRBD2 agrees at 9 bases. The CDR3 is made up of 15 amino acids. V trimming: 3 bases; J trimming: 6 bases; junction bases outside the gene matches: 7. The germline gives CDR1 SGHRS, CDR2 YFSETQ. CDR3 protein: CASSYTSGRVNEQFF. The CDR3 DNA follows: TGCGCCAGCAGCTACACTAGCGGGCGAGTCAATGAGCAGTTCTTC.

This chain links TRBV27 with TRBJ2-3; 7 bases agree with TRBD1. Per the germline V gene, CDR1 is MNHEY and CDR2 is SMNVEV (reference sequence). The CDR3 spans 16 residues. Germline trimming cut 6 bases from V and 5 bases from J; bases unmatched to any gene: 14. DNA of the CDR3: TGTGCCAGCAGCCGAGCAGGGGGTTCTTTCAGAGATACGCAGTATTTT. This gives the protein CASSRAGGSFRDTQYF.

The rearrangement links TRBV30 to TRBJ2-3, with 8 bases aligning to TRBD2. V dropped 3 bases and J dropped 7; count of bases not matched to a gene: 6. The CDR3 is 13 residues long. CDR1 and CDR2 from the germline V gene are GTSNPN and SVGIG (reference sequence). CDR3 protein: CAWRLAATNTQYF. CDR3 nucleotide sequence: TGTGCCTGGAGACTAGCGGCAACAAATACGCAGTATTTT.

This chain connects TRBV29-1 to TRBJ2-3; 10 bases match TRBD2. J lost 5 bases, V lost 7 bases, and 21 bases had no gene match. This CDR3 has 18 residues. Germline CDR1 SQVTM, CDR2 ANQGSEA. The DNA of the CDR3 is TGCAGCGCCTCTAGCGGGAGTTTTATAAGGGAACTGGGAGATACGCAGTATTTT. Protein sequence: CSASSGSFIRELGDTQYF.

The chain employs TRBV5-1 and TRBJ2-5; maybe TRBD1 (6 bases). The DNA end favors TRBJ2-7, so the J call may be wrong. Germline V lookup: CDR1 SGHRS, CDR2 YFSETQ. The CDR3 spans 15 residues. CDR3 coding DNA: TGCGCCAGCAGCTTGGGGTCACAGGGTACCTACGAGCAGTACTTC. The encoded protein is CASSLGSQGTYEQYF.

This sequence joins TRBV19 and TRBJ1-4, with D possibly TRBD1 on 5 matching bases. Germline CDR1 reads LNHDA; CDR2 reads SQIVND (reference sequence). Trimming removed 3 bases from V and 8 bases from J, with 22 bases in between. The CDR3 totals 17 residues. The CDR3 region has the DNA TGTGCCAGTAGTATCGACAGCCGCTCTTCTCGACGGGAAAAACTGTTTTTT. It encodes CASSIDSRSSRREKLFF.

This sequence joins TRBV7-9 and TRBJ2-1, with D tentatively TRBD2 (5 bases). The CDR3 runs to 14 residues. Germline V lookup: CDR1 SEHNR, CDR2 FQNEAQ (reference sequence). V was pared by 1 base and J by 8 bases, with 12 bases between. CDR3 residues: CASSLEWGADEQFF. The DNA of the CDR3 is TGTGCCAGCAGCTTAGAGTGGGGAGCGGATGAGCAGTTCTTC.

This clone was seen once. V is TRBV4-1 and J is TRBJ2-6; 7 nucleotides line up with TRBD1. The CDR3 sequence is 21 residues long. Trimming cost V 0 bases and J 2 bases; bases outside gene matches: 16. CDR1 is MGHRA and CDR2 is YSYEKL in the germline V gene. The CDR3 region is CASSQERKIQGMLAGANVLTF. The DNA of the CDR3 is TGCGCCAGCAGCCAAGAGAGGAAGATACAGGGGATGTTGGCTGGGGCCAACGTCCTGACTTTC.

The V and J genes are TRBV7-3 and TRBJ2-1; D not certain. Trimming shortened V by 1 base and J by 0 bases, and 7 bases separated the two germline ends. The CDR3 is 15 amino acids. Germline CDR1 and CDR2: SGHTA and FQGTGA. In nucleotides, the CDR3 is TGTGCCAGCAGCTTAAGCGGAGACTCCTACAATGAGCAGTTCTTC. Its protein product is CASSLSGDSYNEQFF.

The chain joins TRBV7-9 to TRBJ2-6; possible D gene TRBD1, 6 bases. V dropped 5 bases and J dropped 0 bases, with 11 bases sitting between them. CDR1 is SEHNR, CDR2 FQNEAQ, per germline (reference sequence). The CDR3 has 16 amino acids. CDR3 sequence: CASSQTGISGANVLTF. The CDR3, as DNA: TGTGCCAGCAGCCAAACAGGGATCTCTGGGGCCAACGTCCTGACTTTC. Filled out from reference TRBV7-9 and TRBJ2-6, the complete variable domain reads DTGVSQNPRHKITKRGQNVTFRCDPISEHNRLYWYRQTLGQGPEFLTYFQNEAQLEKSRLLSDRFSAERPKGSFSTLEIQRTEQGDSAMYLCASSQTGISGANVLTFGAGSRLTVL.

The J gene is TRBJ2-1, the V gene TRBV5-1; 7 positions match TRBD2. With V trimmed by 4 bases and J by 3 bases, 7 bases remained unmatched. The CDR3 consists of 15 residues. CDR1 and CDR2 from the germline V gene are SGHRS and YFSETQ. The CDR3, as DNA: TGCGCCAGCAGCCCGGGACTACCTAACTACAATGAGCAGTTCTTC. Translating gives CASSPGLPNYNEQFF.

CDR3 coding DNA: TGTGCCAGCAGCTTAACGGGACAGGGAGTGGGAGGCTACACCTTC. This codes for CASSLTGQGVGGYTF. This rearrangement joins TRBV7-3 to TRBJ1-2, with 9 positions matching TRBD1. V trimming: 0 bases; J trimming: 8 bases; junction bases outside the gene matches: 7. Germline V gives CDR1 SGHTA, CDR2 FQGTGA. CDR3 length equals 15 residues.

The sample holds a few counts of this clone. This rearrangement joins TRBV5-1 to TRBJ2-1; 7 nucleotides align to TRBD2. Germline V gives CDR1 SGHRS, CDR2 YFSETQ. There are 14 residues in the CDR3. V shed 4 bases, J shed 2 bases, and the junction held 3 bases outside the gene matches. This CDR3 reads CASSPGLAYNEQFF. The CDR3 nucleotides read TGCGCCAGCAGCCCAGGACTAGCCTACAATGAGCAGTTCTTC.

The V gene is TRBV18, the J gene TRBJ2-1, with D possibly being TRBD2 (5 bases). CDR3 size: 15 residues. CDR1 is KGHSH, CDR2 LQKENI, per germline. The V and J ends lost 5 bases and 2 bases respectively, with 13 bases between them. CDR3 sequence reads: CASSRLPPPYNEQFF. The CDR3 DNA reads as TGTGCCAGCTCAAGACTACCACCCCCCTACAATGAGCAGTTCTTC.

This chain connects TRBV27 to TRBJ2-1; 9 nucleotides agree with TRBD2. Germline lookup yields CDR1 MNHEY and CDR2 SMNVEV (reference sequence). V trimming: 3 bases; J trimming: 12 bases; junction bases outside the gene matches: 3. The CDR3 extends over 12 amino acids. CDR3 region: CASSLRAGGQFF. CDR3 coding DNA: TGTGCCAGCAGTTTGAGAGCGGGAGGGCAGTTCTTC.

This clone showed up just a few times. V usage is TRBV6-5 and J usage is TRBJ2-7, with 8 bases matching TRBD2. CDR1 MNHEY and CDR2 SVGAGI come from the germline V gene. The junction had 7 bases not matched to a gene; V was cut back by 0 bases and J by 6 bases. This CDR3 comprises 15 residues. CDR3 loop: CASSYSTREGFEQYF. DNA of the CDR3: TGTGCCAGCAGTTACTCGACCCGGGAGGGGTTCGAGCAGTACTTC.

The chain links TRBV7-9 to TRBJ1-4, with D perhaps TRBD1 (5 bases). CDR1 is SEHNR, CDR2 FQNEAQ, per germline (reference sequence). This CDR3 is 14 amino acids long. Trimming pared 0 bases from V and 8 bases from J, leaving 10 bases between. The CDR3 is CASSLAGRVEKLFF. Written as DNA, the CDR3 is TGTGCCAGCAGCTTAGCGGGCAGGGTCGAAAAACTGTTTTTT.

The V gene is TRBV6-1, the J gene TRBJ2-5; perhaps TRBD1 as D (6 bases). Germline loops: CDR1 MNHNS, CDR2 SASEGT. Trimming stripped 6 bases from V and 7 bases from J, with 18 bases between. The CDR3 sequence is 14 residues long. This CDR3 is CASRAGTIYGTQYF. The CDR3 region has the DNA TGTGCCAGCAGGGCCGGGACAATCTACGGGACCCAGTACTTC.